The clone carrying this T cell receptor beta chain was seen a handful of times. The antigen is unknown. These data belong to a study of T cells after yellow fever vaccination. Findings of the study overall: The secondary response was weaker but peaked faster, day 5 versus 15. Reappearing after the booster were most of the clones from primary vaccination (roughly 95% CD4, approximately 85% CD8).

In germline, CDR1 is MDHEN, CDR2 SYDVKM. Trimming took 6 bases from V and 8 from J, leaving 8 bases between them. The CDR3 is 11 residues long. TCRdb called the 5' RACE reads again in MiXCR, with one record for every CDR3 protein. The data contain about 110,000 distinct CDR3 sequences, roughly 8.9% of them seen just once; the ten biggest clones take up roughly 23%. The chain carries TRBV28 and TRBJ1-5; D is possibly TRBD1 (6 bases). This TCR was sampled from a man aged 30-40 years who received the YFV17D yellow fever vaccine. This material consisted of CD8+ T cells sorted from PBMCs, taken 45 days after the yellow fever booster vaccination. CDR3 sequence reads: CASREGEPQHF. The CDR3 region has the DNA TGTGCCAGCAGGGAGGGGGAGCCCCAGCATTTT.